Each of the 19 T cell receptor beta chains below was sequenced from the same sample in a study of cytomegalovirus exposure and HLA in healthy donors. A multiplex PCR was run with 60 Vbeta primers and 13 Jbeta primers. TCRdb's copy holds only in-frame clones and misses some; the assay was immunoSEQ multiplex PCR. The sample gives around 170,000 clones, around 78% of which show up once; about 1.6% is in the top ten. Material for sequencing was PBMCs. These receptors all come from a middle-aged man in good health and CMV-seronegative.

This clone came up a few times. Other nucleotide sequences in the sample specify the same CDR3. The chain combines TRBV5-4 with TRBJ2-2; the match to TRBD2 covers 10 bases. J lost 0 bases, V lost 0 bases, and 2 bases had no gene match. This CDR3 comprises 17 residues. CDR1 is SGHNT, CDR2 YYREEE, per germline (reference sequence). As DNA, the CDR3 is TGTGCCAGCAGCTTGGGGACTAGCGGCGCGAACACCGGGGAGCTGTTTTTT. As protein: CASSLGTSGANTGELFF. Full variable domain (remainder filled in from reference TRBV5-4 and TRBJ2-2): ETGVTQSPTHLIKTRGQQVTLRCSSQSGHNTVSWYQQALGQGPQFIFQYYREEENGRGNFPPRFSGLQFPNYSSELNVNALELDDSALYLCASSLGTSGANTGELFFGEGSRLTVL.

The chain is built from TRBV25-1 and TRBJ1-5; D gene unclear. This CDR3 comprises 13 residues. V lost 5 bases to trimming and J lost 2 bases, with 7 bases between them. Germline V gives CDR1 MGHDK, CDR2 SYGVNS. DNA for the CDR3: TGTGCCAGCAGTCCCGCGGGCAATCAGCCCCAGCATTTT. Its translation is CASSPAGNQPQHF. The full variable domain, rest sourced from reference TRBV25-1 and TRBJ1-5, is EADIYQTPRYLVIGTGKKITLECSQTMGHDKMYWYQQDPGMELHLIHYSYGVNSTEKGDLSSESTVSRIRTEHFPLTLESARPSHTSQYLCASSPAGNQPQHFGDGTRLSIL.

J is TRBJ2-1 and V is TRBV4-1; no clear D gene. V was trimmed by 0 bases and J by 5 bases, leaving 8 bases between them. This CDR3 spans 14 amino acids. The germline V gene has CDR1 MGHRA and CDR2 YSYEKL. CDR3 DNA sequence: TGCGCCAGCAGCCAAGATCCCGTTAACAATGAGCAGTTCTTC. This translates into CASSQDPVNNEQFF.

The V gene is TRBV29-1, the J gene TRBJ2-1; 8 nucleotides line up with TRBD2. V gave up 7 bases and J gave up 6 bases; unmatched junction bases: 8. Germline V gene lookup returns CDR1 SQVTM and CDR2 ANQGSEA. The CDR3 loop spans 13 amino acids. CDR3 sequence reads: CSAGLARGNEQFF. CDR3 bases: TGCAGCGCCGGACTAGCAAGGGGCAATGAGCAGTTCTTC.

This clone came up a few times. This chain joins TRBV2 and TRBJ2-7; 10 bases are shared with TRBD1. CDR3 length: 15 amino acids. CDR1 and CDR2 from the germline V gene are SNHLY and FYNNEI. V lost 3 bases and J lost 5; bases outside the gene matches: 7. The CDR3 spells CASSDEGQGVNEQYF. CDR3 in DNA: TGTGCCAGCAGTGACGAAGGACAGGGGGTTAACGAGCAGTACTTC.

A few counts support this clone. The chain employs TRBV6-4 and TRBJ2-1, with 12 bases aligning to TRBD2. The CDR3 runs 16 residues. V lost 4 bases to trimming and J lost 6 bases; unmatched junction nucleotides: 7. Germline V CDR1 and CDR2: MRHNA, SNTAGT. The CDR3 reads CASSVSSSGRANEQFF. The CDR3 DNA follows: TGTGCCAGCAGTGTCTCATCTAGCGGGAGGGCCAATGAGCAGTTCTTC.

CDR3: CAWSILAGTETQYF. The CDR3 coding sequence is TGTGCCTGGAGTATCTTAGCGGGAACAGAGACCCAGTACTTC. The chain is built from TRBV30 and TRBJ2-5; 8 bases map to TRBD2. The CDR3 is 14 amino acids. With V trimmed by 2 bases and J by 4 bases, 6 bases remained unmatched. Germline assignment: CDR1 GTSNPN and CDR2 SVGIG (reference sequence).

As to this clone: One junction end does not reproduce the germline sequence, and a read error may be involved. The chain is built from TRBV5-1 and TRBJ2-6, with D perhaps matching TRBD1 (5 bases). The CDR3 length is 13 residues. Germline loops: CDR1 SGHRS, CDR2 YFSETQ. CDR3 amino acids: CASSPTGANGLTF. The DNA of the CDR3 is TGCGCCAGCAGCCCTACTGGGGCCAACGGCCTGACTTTC.

The count of this clone is one. The CDR3 reads CASTGTATDTQYF. In DNA, the CDR3 is TGTGCCAGCACCGGGACAGCCACAGATACGCAGTATTTT. The gene calls are TRBV27 and TRBJ2-3; 7 nucleotides match TRBD1. Germline CDR1 is MNHEY and CDR2 is SMNVEV (reference sequence). This CDR3 has 13 residues. J lost 2 bases, V lost 7 bases, and 3 bases had no gene match.

V gene TRBV7-3 combines with J gene TRBJ1-1; D might be TRBD1 (6 bases). The CDR3 consists of 17 residues. Germline V gene lookup returns CDR1 SGHTA and CDR2 FQGTGA. V gave up 5 bases and J gave up 0 bases, with 19 bases separating them. The CDR3 is CASSPWAGGSLNTEAFF. For the CDR3, the DNA is TGTGCCAGCAGCCCCTGGGCGGGGGGCAGCCTGAACACTGAAGCTTTCTTT.

The chain is built from TRBV5-5 and TRBJ1-5; D gene ambiguous. V was shortened by 0 bases and J by 6 bases, with 10 bases between the two germline ends. The CDR3 runs to 14 residues. Germline assignment: CDR1 SGHKS and CDR2 YYEKEE (reference sequence). The CDR3 sequence is CASSLGHAGQPQHF. CDR3 coding DNA: TGTGCCAGCAGCTTGGGTCACGCGGGTCAGCCCCAGCATTTT.

The chain carries TRBV5-1 and TRBJ2-7, with unresolved D. V lost 2 bases, J lost 3 bases, and 12 bases lay in between. The germline V gene encodes CDR1 SGHRS and CDR2 YFSETQ. The CDR3 consists of 14 residues. The CDR3 DNA reads as TGCGCCAGCAGCTTAGTCCAAGACTTCTACGAGCAGTACGTC. This translates into CASSLVQDFYEQYV.

The rearrangement joins TRBV27 to TRBJ2-3; tentatively, D is TRBD1 (6 bases). Looked up from germline, CDR1 is MNHEY and CDR2 is SMNVEV (reference sequence). The V gene lost 4 bases and the J gene lost 4 bases, with 9 bases spanning the gap. The CDR3 loop spans 13 amino acids. The DNA for the CDR3 is TGTGCCAGCAGTTCTAAGGGGGCAGATACGCAGTATTTT. Protein sequence: CASSSKGADTQYF.

Here the CDR3 reads CASSILRDMLRYTF. CDR3 bases: TGTGCCAGTAGTATCCTCCGGGACATGTTGAGGTACACCTTC. This chain joins TRBV19 and TRBJ1-2, with D possibly being TRBD1 (6 bases). Trimming took off 3 bases at V and 11 bases at J, with 19 bases between the two ends. The germline V gene encodes CDR1 LNHDA and CDR2 SQIVND (reference sequence). CDR3 length equals 14 residues.

The chain recombines TRBV2 with TRBJ2-4; D might be TRBD1 (6 bases). CDR3 length equals 17 residues. Germline CDR1 SNHLY, CDR2 FYNNEI. V gave up 9 bases and J gave up 1 base, with 22 bases separating them. The CDR3 bases are TGTGCCAGTACAAGGGACATGAACCCCTCGGCCAAAAACATTCAGTACTTC. This translates into CASTRDMNPSAKNIQYF.

V and J are TRBV10-3 and TRBJ2-5; 9 bases fit TRBD1. With 2 bases clipped from V and 4 bases from J, the junction kept 5 bases outside the gene matches. The CDR3 has 15 residues. CDR1 is ENHRY and CDR2 is SYGVKD in the germline V gene. CDR3 residues: CAISETRQGGETQYF. The CDR3, as DNA: TGTGCCATCAGTGAGACGAGACAGGGGGGAGAGACCCAGTACTTC.

V gene TRBV6-5 combines with J gene TRBJ1-1; the D gene is possibly TRBD1 (5 bases). Trimming took off 0 bases at V and 10 bases at J, with 21 bases between the two ends. The CDR3 runs to 16 residues. In germline, CDR1 is MNHEY, CDR2 SVGAGI. Written as DNA, the CDR3 is TGTGCCAGCAGTTACTCGAACACAAGGCAGGGACTATCAGCTTTCTTT. Its protein is CASSYSNTRQGLSAFF.

The J gene is TRBJ1-5, the V gene TRBV18, with D uncertain. Trimming shortened V by 2 bases and J by 0 bases, and 5 bases separated the two germline ends. Germline V gene lookup returns CDR1 KGHSH and CDR2 LQKENI. The CDR3 contains 14 residues. The CDR3 nucleotides are TGTGCCAGCTCACCATCAGATAGCAATCAGCCCCAGCATTTT. Translation gives CASSPSDSNQPQHF.

The chain combines TRBV5-1 with TRBJ1-1; no definite D call. Trimming removed 5 bases from V and 0 bases from J, with 14 bases in between. The CDR3 spans 15 residues. The germline V gene has CDR1 SGHRS and CDR2 YFSETQ. The CDR3 is CASRIQLSLNTEAFF. CDR3 nucleotide sequence: TGCGCCAGCAGGATACAGCTCTCATTGAACACTGAAGCTTTCTTT.